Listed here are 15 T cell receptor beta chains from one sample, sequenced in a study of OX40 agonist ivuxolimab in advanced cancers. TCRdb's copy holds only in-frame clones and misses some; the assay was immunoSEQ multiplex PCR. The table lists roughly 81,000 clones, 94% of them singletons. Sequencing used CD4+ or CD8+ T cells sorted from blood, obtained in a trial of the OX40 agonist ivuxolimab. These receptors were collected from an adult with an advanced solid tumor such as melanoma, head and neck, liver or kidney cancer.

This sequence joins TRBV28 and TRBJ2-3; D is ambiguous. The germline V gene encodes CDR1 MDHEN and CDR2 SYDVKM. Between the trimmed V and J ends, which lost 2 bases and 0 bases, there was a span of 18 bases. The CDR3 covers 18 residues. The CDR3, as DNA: TGTGCCAGCAGTTTAGTACTTCTTGGCCCGACCAGCACAGATACGCAGTATTTT. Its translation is CASSLVLLGPTSTDTQYF.

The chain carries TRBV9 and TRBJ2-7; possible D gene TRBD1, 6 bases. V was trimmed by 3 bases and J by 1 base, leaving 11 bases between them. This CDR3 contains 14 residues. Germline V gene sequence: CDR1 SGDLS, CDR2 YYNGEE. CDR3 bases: TGTGCCAGCAGCGCACAGGGTGGGTCCTACGAGCAGTACTTC. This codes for CASSAQGGSYEQYF.

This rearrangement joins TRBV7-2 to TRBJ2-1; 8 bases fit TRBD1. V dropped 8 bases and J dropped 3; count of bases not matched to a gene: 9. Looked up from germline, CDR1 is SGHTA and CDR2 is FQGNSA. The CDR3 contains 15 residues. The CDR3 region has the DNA TGTGCCAGCGGAAACTCGGACAGGGTCTACAATGAGCAGTTCTTC. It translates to CASGNSDRVYNEQFF.

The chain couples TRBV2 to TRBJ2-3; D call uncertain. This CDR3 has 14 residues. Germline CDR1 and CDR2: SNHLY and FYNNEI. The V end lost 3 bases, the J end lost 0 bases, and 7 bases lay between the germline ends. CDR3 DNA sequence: TGTGCCAGCAGTGAGGGGATCAGCACAGATACGCAGTATTTT. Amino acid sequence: CASSEGISTDTQYF.

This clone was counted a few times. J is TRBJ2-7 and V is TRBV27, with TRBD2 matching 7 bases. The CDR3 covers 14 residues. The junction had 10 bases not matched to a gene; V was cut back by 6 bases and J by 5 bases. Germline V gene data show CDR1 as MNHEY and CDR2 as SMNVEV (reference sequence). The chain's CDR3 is CASRHTGGIHEQYF. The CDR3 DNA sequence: TGTGCCAGCAGACATACGGGAGGTATCCACGAGCAGTACTTC.

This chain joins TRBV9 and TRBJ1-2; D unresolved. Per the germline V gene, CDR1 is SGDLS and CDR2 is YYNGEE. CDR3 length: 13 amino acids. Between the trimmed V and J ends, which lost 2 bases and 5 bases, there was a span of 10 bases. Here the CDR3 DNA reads TGTGCCAGCAGCGTGAACGGAGATTATGGCTACACCTTC. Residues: CASSVNGDYGYTF.

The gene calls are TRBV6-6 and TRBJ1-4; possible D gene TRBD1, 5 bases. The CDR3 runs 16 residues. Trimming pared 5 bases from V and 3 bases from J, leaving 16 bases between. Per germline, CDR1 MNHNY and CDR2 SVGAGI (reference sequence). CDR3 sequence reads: CASSIYVGAANEKLFF. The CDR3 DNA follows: TGTGCCAGCAGTATCTACGTTGGGGCGGCTAATGAAAAACTGTTTTTT.

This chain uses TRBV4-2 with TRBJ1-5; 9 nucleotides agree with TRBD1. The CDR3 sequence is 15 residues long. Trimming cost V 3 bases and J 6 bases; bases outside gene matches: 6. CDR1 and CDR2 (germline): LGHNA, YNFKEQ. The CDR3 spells CASSQVQGASQPQHF. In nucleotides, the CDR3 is TGTGCCAGCAGCCAGGTACAGGGGGCTAGTCAGCCCCAGCATTTT.

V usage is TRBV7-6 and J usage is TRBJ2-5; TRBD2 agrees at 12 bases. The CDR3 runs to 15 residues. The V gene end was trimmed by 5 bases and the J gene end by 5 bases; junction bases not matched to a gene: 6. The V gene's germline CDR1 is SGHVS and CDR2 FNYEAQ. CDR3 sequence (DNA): TGTGCCAGCAGCCCTAGCGGGAGGGCCAGGGAGACCCAGTACTTC. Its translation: CASSPSGRARETQYF. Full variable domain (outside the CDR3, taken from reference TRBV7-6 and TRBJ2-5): GAGVSQSPRYKVTKRGQDVALRCDPISGHVSLYWYRQALGQGPEFLTYFNYEAQQDKSGLPNDRFSAERPEGSISTLTIQRTEQRDSAMYRCASSPSGRARETQYFGPGTRLLVL.

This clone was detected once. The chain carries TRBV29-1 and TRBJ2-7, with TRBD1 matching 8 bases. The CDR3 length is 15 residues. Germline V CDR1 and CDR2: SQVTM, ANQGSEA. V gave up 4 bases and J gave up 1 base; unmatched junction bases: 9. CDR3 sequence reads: CSVAKGTGISYEQYF. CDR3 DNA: TGCAGCGTTGCGAAGGGGACAGGTATTTCCTACGAGCAGTACTTC.

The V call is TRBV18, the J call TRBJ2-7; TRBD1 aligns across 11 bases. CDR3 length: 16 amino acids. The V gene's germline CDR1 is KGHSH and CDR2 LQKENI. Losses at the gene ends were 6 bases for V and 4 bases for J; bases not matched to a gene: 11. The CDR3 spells CASSLLGQGAQYEQYF. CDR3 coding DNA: TGTGCCAGCTCCCTCCTAGGACAGGGGGCTCAGTACGAGCAGTACTTC.

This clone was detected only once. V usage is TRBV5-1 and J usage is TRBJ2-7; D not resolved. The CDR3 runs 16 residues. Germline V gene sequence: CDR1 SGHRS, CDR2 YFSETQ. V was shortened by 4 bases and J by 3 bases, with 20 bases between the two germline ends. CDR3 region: CASSEDRFQSIYEQYF. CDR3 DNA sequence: TGCGCCAGCAGCGAGGACCGGTTCCAATCCATCTACGAGCAGTACTTC.

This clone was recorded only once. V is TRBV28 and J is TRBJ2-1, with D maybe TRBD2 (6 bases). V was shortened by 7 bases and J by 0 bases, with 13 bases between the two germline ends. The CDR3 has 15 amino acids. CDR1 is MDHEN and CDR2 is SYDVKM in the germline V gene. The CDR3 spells CASTVGLSSYNEQFF. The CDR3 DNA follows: TGTGCCAGCACCGTGGGACTTTCCTCCTACAATGAGCAGTTCTTC.

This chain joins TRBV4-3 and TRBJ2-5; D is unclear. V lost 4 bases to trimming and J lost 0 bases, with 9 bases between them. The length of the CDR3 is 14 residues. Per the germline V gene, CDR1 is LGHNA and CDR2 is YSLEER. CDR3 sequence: CASSRSRYQETQYF. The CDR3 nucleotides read TGCGCCAGCAGCCGCTCCAGGTACCAAGAGACCCAGTACTTC.

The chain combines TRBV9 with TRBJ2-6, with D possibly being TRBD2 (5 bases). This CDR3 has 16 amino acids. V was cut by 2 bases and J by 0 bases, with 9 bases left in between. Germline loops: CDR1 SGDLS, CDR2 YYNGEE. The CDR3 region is CASSVRASSGANVLTF. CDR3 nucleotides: TGTGCCAGCAGCGTGCGGGCAAGCTCTGGGGCCAACGTCCTGACTTTC. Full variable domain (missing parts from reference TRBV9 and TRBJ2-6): DSGVTQTPKHLITATGQRVTLRCSPRSGDLSVYWYQQSLDQGLQFLIQYYNGEERAKGNILERFSAQQFPDLHSELNLSSLELGDSALYFCASSVRASSGANVLTFGAGSRLTVL.